The next 21 T cell receptor beta chains were all read from a single sample in a study of blood T cell repertoires in COVID-19. Only in-frame clones appear in the TCRdb table, and some are missing; sequencing was by immunoSEQ multiplex PCR. This table holds about 32,000 clones, 85% found once. Sequencing was performed on peripheral blood. These receptors all come from a man aged 60-69 years with active or convalescent COVID-19.

The CDR3: CASSPWTANYGYTF. CDR3 in DNA: TGTGCCAGCAGCCCGTGGACAGCAAACTATGGCTACACCTTC. V is TRBV7-9 and J is TRBJ1-2; a weak D match, TRBD1 (6 bases). CDR1 is SEHNR, CDR2 FQNEAQ, per germline (reference sequence). The V gene lost 5 bases and the J gene lost 2 bases, with 12 bases spanning the gap. The CDR3 has 14 amino acids.

The V and J genes are TRBV24-1 and TRBJ1-2; 12 nucleotides match TRBD1. The V segment lost 2 bases and the J segment 5 bases; nucleotides outside the gene matches: 11. Germline V gene sequence: CDR1 KGHDR, CDR2 SFDVKD. CDR3 length: 18 residues. In nucleotides, the CDR3 is TGTGCCACCAGTGATTCCAACACCGGGACAGGGGGCTTGTATGGCTACACCTTC. Protein product: CATSDSNTGTGGLYGYTF.

V and J are TRBV19 and TRBJ2-1, with 8 bases matching TRBD1. The germline CDR1 and CDR2 sequences are LNHDA and SQIVND (reference sequence). Trimming cost V 4 bases and J 4 bases; bases outside gene matches: 9. The CDR3 runs 16 residues. As DNA, the CDR3 is TGTGCCAGTAGTAAGTTGCGTGGGACAGGTTACAATGAGCAGTTCTTC. This encodes CASSKLRGTGYNEQFF.

This clone was detected a few times. The chain is built from TRBV2 and TRBJ1-6, with a possible D match to TRBD1 (5 bases). CDR3 length: 14 amino acids. In germline, CDR1 is SNHLY, CDR2 FYNNEI. V lost 6 bases and J 8 bases, leaving 14 bases between the germline ends. DNA of the CDR3: TGTGCCAGCAGCAGGGATGGAGTGGATTCACCCCTCCACTTT. It yields the protein CASSRDGVDSPLHF.

As concerns this clone: In the same sample, other DNA sequences code for this CDR3. The rearrangement links TRBV27 to TRBJ2-5; 12 bases line up with TRBD2. CDR1 and CDR2 from the germline V gene are MNHEY and SMNVEV (reference sequence). After removal of 5 bases from V and 1 base from J, the junction contained 2 bases not matched to a gene. The CDR3 contains 15 residues. CDR3: CASSQLAGGQETQYF. CDR3 nucleotides: TGTGCCAGCAGTCAACTAGCGGGGGGCCAAGAGACCCAGTACTTC.

The chain joins TRBV11-3 to TRBJ1-1, with a possible D match to TRBD1 (5 bases). Germline-derived CDR1 and CDR2 are SGHNT and YENEEA. V lost 1 base, J lost 3 bases, and 9 bases lay in between. The CDR3 spans 14 residues. The CDR3 DNA reads as TGTGCCAGCAGCTTAGCAGCCAGGGACACTGAAGCTTTCTTT. As protein: CASSLAARDTEAFF. Full variable domain (outside the CDR3, taken from reference TRBV11-3 and TRBJ1-1): EAGVVQSPRYKIIEKKQPVAFWCNPISGHNTLYWYLQNLGQGPELLIRYENEEAVDDSQLPKDRFSAERLKGVDSTLKIQPAELGDSAVYLCASSLAARDTEAFFGQGTRLTVV.

The chain uses TRBV7-2 and TRBJ2-3; D is uncertain. Germline lookup yields CDR1 SGHTA and CDR2 FQGNSA. This CDR3 comprises 13 residues. The ends were cut back, 1 base at V and 6 bases at J, with 8 bases in the middle. The DNA for the CDR3 is TGTGCCAGCAGCTTAGGCTTCCAGGATACGCAGTATTTT. Its protein product is CASSLGFQDTQYF.

The rearrangement uses TRBV6-2 or TRBV6-3 and TRBJ1-5; D may be TRBD1 (5 bases). CDR1 MNHEY and CDR2 SVGEGT come from the germline V gene. Trimming took off 3 bases at V and 2 bases at J, with 8 bases between the two ends. The length of the CDR3 is 14 residues. The CDR3 loop is CASSYAGGNQPQHF. The CDR3 DNA follows: TGTGCCAGCAGTTATGCGGGGGGCAATCAGCCCCAGCATTTT.

The chain uses TRBV7-2 and TRBJ1-2, with unresolved D. V lost 2 bases to trimming and J lost 9 bases, with 13 bases between them. The V gene's germline CDR1 is SGHTA and CDR2 FQGNSA. CDR3 length equals 13 residues. In DNA form, the CDR3 reads TGTGCCAGCAGCTTATCCGGGGAGATCAGCTACACCTTC. Its protein is CASSLSGEISYTF.

The chain carries TRBV5-5 and TRBJ1-4, with 7 nucleotides matching TRBD1. The CDR3 length is 13 residues. V lost 4 bases, J lost 8 bases, and 5 bases stayed unmatched. Germline loops: CDR1 SGHKS, CDR2 YYEKEE (reference sequence). CDR3 DNA sequence: TGTGCCAGCAGCCTAGGGACAGCCGAAAAACTGTTTTTT. Translating it yields CASSLGTAEKLFF.

The chain joins TRBV10-2 to TRBJ2-6; TRBD2 might be the D (6 bases). The CDR3 is 14 amino acids. Germline assignment: CDR1 WSHSY and CDR2 SAAADI. V gave up 10 bases and J gave up 2 bases, with 12 bases separating them. DNA for the CDR3: TGCGCCACCAAGGGAGGCCCTGGGGCCAACGTCCTGACTTTC. It encodes CATKGGPGANVLTF.

The CDR3 region is CASSPFRPTGGLETQYF. The CDR3 nucleotides are TGTGCCAGCAGCCCCTTCCGGCCGACAGGGGGATTGGAGACCCAGTACTTC. The V call is TRBV5-4, the J call TRBJ2-5, with TRBD1 identical over 9 bases. V shed 4 bases and J 5 bases; nucleotides not matched to a gene: 15. Germline lookup yields CDR1 SGHNT and CDR2 YYREEE (reference sequence). There are 17 residues in the CDR3.

The chain is built from TRBV6-5 and TRBJ2-1; TRBD1 aligns across 11 bases. The junction had 6 bases not matched to a gene; V was cut back by 6 bases and J by 8 bases. The CDR3 totals 14 residues. The germline CDR1 and CDR2 sequences are MNHEY and SVGAGI. The DNA for the CDR3 is TGTGCCAGCAGCCGGGACAGGGGGGGAGATGAGCAGTTCTTC. Translated, it gives CASSRDRGGDEQFF.

The table lists this clone with a count of one. The chain couples TRBV2 to TRBJ1-1; 10 bases are a match to TRBD1. The germline V gene has CDR1 SNHLY and CDR2 FYNNEI. The CDR3 covers 15 residues. V was clipped by 6 bases and J by 4 bases; unmatched bases: 8. CDR3 in DNA: TGTGCCAGCAGACCTAGGACAGGGGGGAGCACTGAAGCTTTCTTT. Translated: CASRPRTGGSTEAFF. The full variable domain, with the rest looked up from reference TRBV2 and TRBJ1-1, is EPEVTQTPSHQVTQMGQEVILRCVPISNHLYFYWYRQILGQKVEFLVSFYNNEISEKSEIFDDQFSVERPDGSNFTLKIRSTKLEDSAMYFCASRPRTGGSTEAFFGQGTRLTVV.

V gene TRBV6-2 or TRBV6-3 combines with J gene TRBJ2-3, with D possibly TRBD2 on 5 matching bases. V was trimmed by 0 bases and J by 4 bases, leaving 17 bases between them. The CDR3 sequence is 17 residues long. Germline values: CDR1 MNHEY, CDR2 SVGEGT. CDR3 in amino acids: CASSYSSAWTRADTQYF. The CDR3 nucleotides are TGTGCCAGCAGTTACTCGAGCGCGTGGACGCGGGCAGATACGCAGTATTTT.

The genes are TRBV2 and TRBJ1-6; D uncertain. Germline V gene lookup returns CDR1 SNHLY and CDR2 FYNNEI. With 6 bases removed from V and 7 bases from J, the gap between germline ends came to 10 bases. This CDR3 has 13 residues. The CDR3 reads CASSQPGNSPLHF. The CDR3 nucleotides are TGTGCCAGCAGCCAACCCGGGAATTCACCCCTCCACTTT.

This rearrangement joins TRBV2 to TRBJ2-1; D may be TRBD2 (5 bases). CDR1 is SNHLY, CDR2 FYNNEI, per germline. The CDR3 has 19 amino acids. Trimming removed 3 bases from V and 2 bases from J, with 23 bases in between. CDR3 sequence (DNA): TGTGCCAGCAGTGAGGTAGCGCCAGACCGATTTACCCCCTACAATGAGCAGTTCTTC. This translates into CASSEVAPDRFTPYNEQFF.

The J gene is TRBJ1-5, the V gene TRBV21-1; the D call TRBD1 from the table was never checked on the DNA. TRBV21-1 is recorded as a pseudogene. The CDR3 loop spans 17 amino acids. The CDR3 bases are TGTGCCAGCAGCAAGGGCACTCCCCGCGATATCAATCAGCCCCAGCATTTT. This translates into CASSKGTPRDINQPQHF.

The rearrangement links TRBV5-5 to TRBJ1-3, with no clear D. This CDR3 region has 15 residues. Germline-derived CDR1 and CDR2 are SGHKS and YYEKEE (reference sequence). V lost 0 bases and J lost 2, with 9 bases in between. CDR3 coding DNA: TGTGCCAGCAGCTTGGAGTCCTACGCTGGAAACACCATATATTTT. It specifies CASSLESYAGNTIYF.

The chain links TRBV5-1 to TRBJ1-2; D call uncertain. Trimming removed 1 base from V and 3 bases from J, with 10 bases in between. From germline, CDR1 is SGHRS and CDR2 YFSETQ. This CDR3 is 14 amino acids long. The CDR3 protein is CASSLFSSDYGYTF. CDR3 nucleotides: TGCGCCAGCAGCTTGTTCAGTTCAGACTATGGCTACACCTTC.

The V gene is TRBV2, the J gene TRBJ1-5, with 7 bases matching TRBD1. V trimming: 6 bases; J trimming: 11 bases; junction bases outside the gene matches: 10. CDR1 and CDR2 (germline): SNHLY, FYNNEI. The CDR3 is 13 residues long. The chain's CDR3 is CASRPDRPWAQHF. The CDR3, as DNA: TGTGCCAGCAGGCCGGACAGGCCCTGGGCCCAGCATTTT.